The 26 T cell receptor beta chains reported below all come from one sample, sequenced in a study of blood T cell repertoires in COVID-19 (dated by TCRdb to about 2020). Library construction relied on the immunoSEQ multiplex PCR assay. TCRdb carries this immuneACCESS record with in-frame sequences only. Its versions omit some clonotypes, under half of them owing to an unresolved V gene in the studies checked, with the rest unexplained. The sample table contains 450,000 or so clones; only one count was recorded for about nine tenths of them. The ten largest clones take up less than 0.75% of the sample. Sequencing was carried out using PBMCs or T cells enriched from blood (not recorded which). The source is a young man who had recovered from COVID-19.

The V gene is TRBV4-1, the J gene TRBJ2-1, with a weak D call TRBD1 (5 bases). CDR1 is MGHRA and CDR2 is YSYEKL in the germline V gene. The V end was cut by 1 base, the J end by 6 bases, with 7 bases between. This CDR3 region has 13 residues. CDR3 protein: CASSQVTGNEQFF. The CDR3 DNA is TGCGCCAGCAGCCAAGTTACAGGCAATGAGCAGTTCTTC.

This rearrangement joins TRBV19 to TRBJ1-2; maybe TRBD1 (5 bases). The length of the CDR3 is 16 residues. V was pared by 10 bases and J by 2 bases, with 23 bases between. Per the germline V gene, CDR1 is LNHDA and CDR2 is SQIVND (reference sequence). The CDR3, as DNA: TGTGCCACATTGGGGGGGAGACCTCCATCGAACTATGGCTACACCTTC. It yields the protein CATLGGRPPSNYGYTF.

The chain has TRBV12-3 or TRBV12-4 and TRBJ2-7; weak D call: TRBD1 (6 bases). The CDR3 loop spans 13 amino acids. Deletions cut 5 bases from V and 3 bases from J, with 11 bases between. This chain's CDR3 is CASSTQQGYEQYF. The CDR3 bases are TGTGCCAGCAGTACCCAACAGGGCTACGAGCAGTACTTC.

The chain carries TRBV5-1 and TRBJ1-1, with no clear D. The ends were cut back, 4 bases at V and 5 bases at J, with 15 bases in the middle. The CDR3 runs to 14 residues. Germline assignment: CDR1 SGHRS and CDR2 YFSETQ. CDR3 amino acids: CASSSGLWQTEAFF. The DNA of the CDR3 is TGCGCCAGCAGCAGCGGGCTTTGGCAAACTGAAGCTTTCTTT.

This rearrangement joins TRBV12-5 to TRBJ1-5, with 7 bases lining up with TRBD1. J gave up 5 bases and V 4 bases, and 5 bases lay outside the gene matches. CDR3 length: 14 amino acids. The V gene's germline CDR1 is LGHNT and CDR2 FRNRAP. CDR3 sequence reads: CASGSDRAYQPQHF. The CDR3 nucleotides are TGTGCTAGTGGTTCCGACAGGGCCTATCAGCCCCAGCATTTT. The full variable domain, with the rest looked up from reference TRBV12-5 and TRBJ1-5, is DARVTQTPRHKVTEMGQEVTMRCQPILGHNTVFWYRQTMMQGLELLAYFRNRAPLDDSGMPKDRFSAEMPDATLATLKIQPSEPRDSAVYFCASGSDRAYQPQHFGDGTRLSIL.

CDR3 DNA sequence: TGTGCCTGGAAAAGGGGGCCGCTGACTAATGAGCAGTTCTTC. It is translated as CAWKRGPLTNEQFF. The rearrangement uses TRBV30 and TRBJ2-1; TRBD1 matches at 7 bases. This CDR3 is 14 amino acids long. After removal of 4 bases from V and 7 bases from J, the junction contained 10 bases not matched to a gene. Germline CDR1 reads GTSNPN; CDR2 reads SVGIG (reference sequence).

Written as DNA, the CDR3 is TGTGCCAGCTCACCACCTGGGCAGGGGTCAAATGGCTACACCTTC. Its protein is CASSPPGQGSNGYTF. The rearrangement uses TRBV18 and TRBJ1-2; weak D call: TRBD1 (6 bases). V dropped 0 bases and J dropped 6 bases, with 14 bases sitting between them. CDR3 length: 15 residues. Germline V CDR1 and CDR2: KGHSH, LQKENI.

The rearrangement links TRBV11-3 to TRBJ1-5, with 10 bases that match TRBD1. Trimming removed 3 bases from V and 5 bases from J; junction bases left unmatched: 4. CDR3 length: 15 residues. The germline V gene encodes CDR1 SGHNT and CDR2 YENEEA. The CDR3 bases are TGTGCCAGCAGCTTTGTAGGGACAGGGGATCAGCCCCAGCATTTT. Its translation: CASSFVGTGDQPQHF.

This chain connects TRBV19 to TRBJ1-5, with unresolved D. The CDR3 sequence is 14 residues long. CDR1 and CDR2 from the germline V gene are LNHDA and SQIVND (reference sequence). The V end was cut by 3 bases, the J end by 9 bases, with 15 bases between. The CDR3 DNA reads TGTGCCAGTAGTATTGAGGTCGAGGCTTCGCCCCAGCATTTT. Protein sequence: CASSIEVEASPQHF.

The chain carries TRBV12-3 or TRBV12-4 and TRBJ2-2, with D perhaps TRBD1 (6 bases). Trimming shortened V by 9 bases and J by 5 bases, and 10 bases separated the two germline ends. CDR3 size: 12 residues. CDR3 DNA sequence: TGTGCCAGGATTGACAGGACCGGGGAGCTGTTTTTT. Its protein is CARIDRTGELFF.

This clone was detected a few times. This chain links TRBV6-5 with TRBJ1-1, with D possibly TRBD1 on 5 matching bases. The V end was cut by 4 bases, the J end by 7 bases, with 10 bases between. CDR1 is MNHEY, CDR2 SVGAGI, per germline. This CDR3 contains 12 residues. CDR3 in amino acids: CASSFLTVEAFF. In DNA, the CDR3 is TGTGCCAGCAGTTTCCTGACAGTTGAAGCTTTCTTT.

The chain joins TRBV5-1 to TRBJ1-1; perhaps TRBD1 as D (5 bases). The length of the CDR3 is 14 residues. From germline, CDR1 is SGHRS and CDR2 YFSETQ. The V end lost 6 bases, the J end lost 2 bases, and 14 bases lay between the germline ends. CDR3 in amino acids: CASTPIDSNTEAFF. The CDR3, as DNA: TGCGCCAGCACCCCTATCGACAGCAACACTGAAGCTTTCTTT.

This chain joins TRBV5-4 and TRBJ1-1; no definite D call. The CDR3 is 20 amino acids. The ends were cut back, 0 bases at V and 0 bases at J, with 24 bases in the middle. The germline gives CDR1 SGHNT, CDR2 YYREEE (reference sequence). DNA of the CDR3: TGTGCCAGCAGCTTGGCCTTTTTCTTTTCGAACAGAATCATGAACACTGAAGCTTTCTTT. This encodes CASSLAFFFSNRIMNTEAFF.

CDR3 sequence (DNA): TGTGCCAGCAGTTCGCGGGAGGTGAACACCGGGGAGCTGTTTTTT. Protein: CASSSREVNTGELFF. This chain uses TRBV2 with TRBJ2-2; 8 nucleotides agree with TRBD2. The J segment lost 1 base and the V segment lost 5 bases, leaving 3 bases of the junction unmatched. There are 15 residues in the CDR3. Germline V lookup: CDR1 SNHLY, CDR2 FYNNEI.

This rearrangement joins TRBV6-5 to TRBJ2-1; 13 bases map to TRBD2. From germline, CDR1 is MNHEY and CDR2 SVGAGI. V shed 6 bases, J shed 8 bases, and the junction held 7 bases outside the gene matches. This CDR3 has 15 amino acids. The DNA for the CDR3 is TGTGCCAGCAGGGCCACACTAGCGGGGGGGCATGAGCAGTTCTTC. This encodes CASRATLAGGHEQFF.

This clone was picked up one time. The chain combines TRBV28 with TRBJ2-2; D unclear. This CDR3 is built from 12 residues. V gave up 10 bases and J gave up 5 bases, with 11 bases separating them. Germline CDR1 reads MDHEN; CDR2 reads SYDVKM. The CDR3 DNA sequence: TGTGCCACCCTAACCCTTACCGGGGAGCTGTTTTTT. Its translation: CATLTLTGELFF.

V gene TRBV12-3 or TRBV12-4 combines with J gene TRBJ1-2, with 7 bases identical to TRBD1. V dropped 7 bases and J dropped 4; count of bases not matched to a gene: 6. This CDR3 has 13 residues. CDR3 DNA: TGTGCCAGCACCACGGGACAGTTCTATGGCTACACCTTC. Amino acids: CASTTGQFYGYTF.

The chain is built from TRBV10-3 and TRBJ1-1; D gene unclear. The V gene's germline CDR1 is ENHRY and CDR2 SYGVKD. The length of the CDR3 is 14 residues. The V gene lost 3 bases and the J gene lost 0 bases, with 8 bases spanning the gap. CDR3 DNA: TGTGCCATCAGTGACGAGGTCGTGAACACTGAAGCTTTCTTT. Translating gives CAISDEVVNTEAFF.

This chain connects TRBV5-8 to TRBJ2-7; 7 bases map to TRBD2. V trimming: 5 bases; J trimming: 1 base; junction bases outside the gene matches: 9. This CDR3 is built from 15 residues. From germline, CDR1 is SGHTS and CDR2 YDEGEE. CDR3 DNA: TGTGCCAGCAGTACCGGGCGGGAGTCTTCCTACGAGCAGTACTTC. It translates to CASSTGRESSYEQYF.

CDR3 residues: CASSLGTGNNYGYTF. CDR3 DNA sequence: TGTGCCAGCAGCTTGGGGACAGGCAATAACTATGGCTACACCTTC. This chain uses TRBV7-9 with TRBJ1-2; TRBD1 agrees at 8 bases. Germline CDR1 is SEHNR and CDR2 is FQNEAQ (reference sequence). CDR3 length: 15 amino acids. Trimming cost V 3 bases and J 1 base; bases outside gene matches: 4.

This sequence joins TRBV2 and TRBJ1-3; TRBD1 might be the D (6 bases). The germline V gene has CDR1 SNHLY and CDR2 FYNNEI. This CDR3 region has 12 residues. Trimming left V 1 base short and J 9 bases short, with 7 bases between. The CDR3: CASSEGQATIYF. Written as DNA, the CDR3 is TGTGCCAGCAGTGAAGGACAGGCCACCATATATTTT.

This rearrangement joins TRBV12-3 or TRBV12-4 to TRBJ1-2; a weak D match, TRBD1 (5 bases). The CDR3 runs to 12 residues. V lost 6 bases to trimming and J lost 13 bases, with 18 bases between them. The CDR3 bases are TGTGCCAGCAGCTTCTCGGGGGACGCCGGCACCTTC. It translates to CASSFSGDAGTF.

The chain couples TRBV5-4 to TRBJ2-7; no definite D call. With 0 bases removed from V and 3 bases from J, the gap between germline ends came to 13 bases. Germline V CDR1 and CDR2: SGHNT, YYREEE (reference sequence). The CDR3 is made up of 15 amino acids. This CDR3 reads CASSLELRIRYEQYF. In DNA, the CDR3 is TGTGCCAGCAGCTTGGAGCTTCGAATTCGCTACGAGCAGTACTTC.

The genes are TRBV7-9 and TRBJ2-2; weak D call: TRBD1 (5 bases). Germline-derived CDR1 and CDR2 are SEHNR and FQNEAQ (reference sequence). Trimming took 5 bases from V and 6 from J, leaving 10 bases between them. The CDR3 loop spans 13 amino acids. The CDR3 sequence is CASSAQGPGELFF. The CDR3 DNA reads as TGTGCCAGCAGCGCCCAGGGTCCCGGGGAGCTGTTTTTT.

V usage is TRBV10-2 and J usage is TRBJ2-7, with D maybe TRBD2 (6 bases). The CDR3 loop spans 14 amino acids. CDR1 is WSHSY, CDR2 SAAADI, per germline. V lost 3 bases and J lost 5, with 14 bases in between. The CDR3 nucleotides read TGCGCCAGCAGTGATATACTAGCCCCGAACGAGCAGTACTTC. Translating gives CASSDILAPNEQYF.

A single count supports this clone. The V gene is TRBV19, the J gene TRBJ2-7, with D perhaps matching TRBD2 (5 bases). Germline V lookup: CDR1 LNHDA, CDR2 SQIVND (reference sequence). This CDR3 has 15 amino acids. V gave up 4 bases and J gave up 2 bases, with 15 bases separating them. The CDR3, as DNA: TGTGCCAGTAGTAGCCCCGGAGGACTTGCCTACGAGCAGTACTTC. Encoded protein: CASSSPGGLAYEQYF.